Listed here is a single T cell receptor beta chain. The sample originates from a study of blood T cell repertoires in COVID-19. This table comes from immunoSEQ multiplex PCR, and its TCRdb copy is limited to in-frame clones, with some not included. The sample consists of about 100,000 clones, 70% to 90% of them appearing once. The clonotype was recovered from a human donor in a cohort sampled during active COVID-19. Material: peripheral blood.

CDR3 sequence reads: CASSTGQGGQPQHF. In nucleotides, the CDR3 is TGCGCCAGCAGCACCGGACAGGGAGGACAGCCCCAGCATTTT. This chain joins TRBV5-1 and TRBJ1-5; 8 bases align to TRBD1. CDR3 length equals 14 residues. The germline CDR1 and CDR2 sequences are SGHRS and YFSETQ. With V trimmed by 4 bases and J by 7 bases, 7 bases remained unmatched.